This is a list of T cell receptor beta chains from one sample in a study of TIL therapy for anti-PD-1-resistant metastatic lung cancer. The assay was immunoSEQ multiplex PCR, and TCRdb's table has in-frame clones only and misses some. The table records around 20,000 clones, about 75% of them present only once. This specimen was blood, taken at baseline. The receptors shown here come from a person between 25 and 79 years old with non-small cell lung cancer. Each CDR3 is given with its conserved first and last residue. A D gene is named only where the DNA matches it firmly. Clone size is given for some rows only: seen once, a few or many times, or a class if the clone is expanded.

size: large; J: TRBJ2-1; V: TRBV6-4; D: TRBD1; length: 15; DNA: TGTGCCAGCAGTGCATCGACGACAGGGAGCGATGAGCAGTTCTTC; CDR3: CASSASTTGSDEQFF
size: once; J: TRBJ1-4; V: TRBV5-1; D: -; length: 15; DNA: TGCGCCAGCAGCTTGGGGCGGACCCCAAATGAAAAACTGTTTTTT; CDR3: CASSLGRTPNEKLFF
size: -; J: TRBJ2-6; V: TRBV2; D: TRBD1; length: 19; DNA: TGTGCCACGACGGCACCCCTCGGACAGGGGGCCGGCGGGGCCAACGTCCTGACTTTC; CDR3: CATTAPLGQGAGGANVLTF
size: -; J: TRBJ2-5; V: TRBV15; D: -; length: 14; DNA: TGTGCCACCAGCAGAGGGGGCGCCGGGGAGACCCAGTACTTC; CDR3: CATSRGGAGETQYF
size: -; J: TRBJ1-5; V: TRBV27; D: TRBD1; length: 14; DNA: TGTGCCAGGGGGGACAGAGTAAACAATCAGCCCCAGCATTTT; CDR3: CARGDRVNNQPQHF
size: -; J: TRBJ2-3; V: TRBV5-5; D: TRBD2; length: 13; DNA: TGTGCCAGCAGTAGCGGGGGGTTTGATACGCAGTATTTT; CDR3: CASSSGGFDTQYF
size: -; J: TRBJ2-3; V: TRBV5-1; D: TRBD2; length: 16; DNA: TGCGCCAGCAGCTTTTCGGGAGCGGGGGGTACAGATACGCAGTATTTT; CDR3: CASSFSGAGGTDTQYF
size: -; J: TRBJ2-2; V: TRBV5-6; D: -; length: 16; DNA: TGTGCCAGCAGCTTGAGGCAGGGAGGGAACACCGGGGAGCTGTTTTTT; CDR3: CASSLRQGGNTGELFF
size: -; J: TRBJ2-7; V: TRBV6-5; D: TRBD2; length: 15; DNA: TGTGCCAGCAGTCCAAGAGGCGGGAGAGACTACGAGCAGTACTTC; CDR3: CASSPRGGRDYEQYF
size: -; J: TRBJ1-6; V: TRBV19; D: TRBD1; length: 15; DNA: TGTGCCAGTAGTCCACCGACAGGGGGTCATTCACCCCTCCACTTT; CDR3: CASSPPTGGHSPLHF
size: once; J: TRBJ1-5; V: TRBV3-1/TRBV3-2; D: -; length: 15; DNA: TGTGCCAGCAGCCAAACCACAGGGTCCAATCAGCCCCAGCATTTT; CDR3: CASSQTTGSNQPQHF
size: few; J: TRBJ2-2; V: TRBV5-1; D: -; length: 15; DNA: TGCGCCAGCAGCTTACAGGGGAGGCACACCGGGGAGCTGTTTTTT; CDR3: CASSLQGRHTGELFF
size: -; J: TRBJ1-4; V: TRBV28; D: -; length: 15; DNA: TGTGCCAGCAGTTTAATGGGGGACACCCAGGAAAAACTGTTTTTT; CDR3: CASSLMGDTQEKLFF
size: few; J: TRBJ1-3; V: TRBV9; D: -; length: 12; DNA: TGTGCCAGCAGAGGCTCTGGAAACACCATATATTTT; CDR3: CASRGSGNTIYF
size: -; J: TRBJ2-3; V: TRBV2; D: -; length: 14; DNA: TGTGCCAGCAGTGATCCTGTGGGAGCAGATACGCAGTATTTT; CDR3: CASSDPVGADTQYF
size: -; J: TRBJ2-6; V: TRBV3-1/TRBV3-2; D: -; length: 17; DNA: TGTGCCAGCAGCCAAGTTCCGGGGGACTCTGGGGCCAACGTCCTGACTTTC; CDR3: CASSQVPGDSGANVLTF
size: -; J: TRBJ1-4; V: TRBV18; D: -; length: 16; DNA: TGTGCCAGCTCACTACGCCGCAGTGCAACTAATGAAAAACTGTTTTTT; CDR3: CASSLRRSATNEKLFF
size: -; J: TRBJ2-2; V: TRBV6-1; D: -; length: 16; DNA: TGTGCCAGCAGTGACCACCCAGGGGCGAACACCGGGGAGCTGTTTTTT; CDR3: CASSDHPGANTGELFF
size: -; J: TRBJ2-7; V: TRBV11-2; D: TRBD2; length: 17; DNA: TGTGCCAGCAGCTTCGGACTAGCGGGGGATCCTTTTGGCGAGCAGTACTTC; CDR3: CASSFGLAGDPFGEQYF
size: -; J: TRBJ2-1; V: TRBV18; D: TRBD2; length: 15; DNA: TGTGCCAGCTCACCACCGAGCGGGAGGGGCAATGAGCAGTTCTTC; CDR3: CASSPPSGRGNEQFF
size: -; J: TRBJ2-3; V: TRBV5-6; D: -; length: 14; DNA: TGTGCCAGCAGCTTGTACCTAGCTACAGATACGCAGTATTTT; CDR3: CASSLYLATDTQYF
size: -; J: TRBJ2-3; V: TRBV9; D: TRBD1; length: 15; DNA: TGTGCCAGCAGCGTAGGGACAGGTAGCACAGATACGCAGTATTTT; CDR3: CASSVGTGSTDTQYF
size: -; J: TRBJ2-3; V: TRBV7-6; D: -; length: 15; DNA: TGTGCCAGCAGCTTTGGCGGGGAGGCCACAGATACGCAGTATTTT; CDR3: CASSFGGEATDTQYF
size: -; J: TRBJ1-3; V: TRBV27; D: TRBD1; length: 16; DNA: TGTGCCAGCAGTACCCGGACAGGCCTCTCTGGAAACACCATATATTTT; CDR3: CASSTRTGLSGNTIYF
size: few; J: TRBJ1-2; V: TRBV6-1; D: -; length: 17; DNA: TGTGCCAGCAGTGAAGGGGTCGGGGGTTGGTACGACTATGGCTACACCTTC; CDR3: CASSEGVGGWYDYGYTF
size: once; J: TRBJ2-7; V: TRBV7-8; D: -; length: 13; DNA: TGTGCCAGCAGCGTGGCCTCGGGGTACGAGCAGTACTTC; CDR3: CASSVASGYEQYF
size: -; J: TRBJ2-7; V: TRBV5-5; D: TRBD2; length: 18; DNA: TGTGCCAGCAGCTTGTGGTTGTCGGGCGGGAGATTCTCCTACGAGCAGTACTTC; CDR3: CASSLWLSGGRFSYEQYF
size: -; J: TRBJ2-1; V: TRBV7-8; D: TRBD1; length: 16; DNA: TGTGCCAGCAGGTTAGAAAACAGGGGCCGTTACAATGAGCAGTTCTTC; CDR3: CASRLENRGRYNEQFF
size: -; J: TRBJ1-2; V: TRBV15; D: -; length: 14; DNA: TGTGCCACCAGCAGAGATCGGGGGAACTATGGCTACACCTTC; CDR3: CATSRDRGNYGYTF
size: -; J: TRBJ2-5; V: TRBV6-6; D: -; length: 16; DNA: TGTGCCAGCAGTCACATCTGGGGAGGGGGGGGAGAGACCCAGTACTTC; CDR3: CASSHIWGGGGETQYF
size: -; J: TRBJ1-1; V: TRBV19; D: -; length: 14; DNA: TGTGCCAGTAGTATCAGTCTAAGGAACACTGAAGCTTTCTTT; CDR3: CASSISLRNTEAFF
size: -; J: TRBJ2-3; V: TRBV5-5; D: TRBD2; length: 19; DNA: TGTGCCAGCAGCCTGGGGCAGTGGTCTAGCGGGAGAAATCGAGATACGCAGTATTTT; CDR3: CASSLGQWSSGRNRDTQYF
size: -; J: TRBJ2-1; V: TRBV11-2; D: -; length: 13; DNA: TGTGCCAGCAGCGGGAGAGCCTACAATGAGCAGTTCTTC; CDR3: CASSGRAYNEQFF
size: -; J: TRBJ1-1; V: TRBV3-1/TRBV3-2; D: -; length: 15; DNA: TGTGCCAGCAGCCAAGAGGGCAGGGGAGACACTGAAGCTTTCTTT; CDR3: CASSQEGRGDTEAFF
size: few; J: TRBJ1-3; V: TRBV7-2; D: -; length: 14; DNA: TGTGCCAGCAGCCAAACCTACTCTGGAAACACCATATATTTT; CDR3: CASSQTYSGNTIYF